These 25 T cell receptor beta chains originate from one sample sequenced in a study of cytomegalovirus exposure and HLA in healthy donors. PCR primers comprised 60 Vbeta and 13 Jbeta primers. The protocol was immunoSEQ multiplex PCR, while the TCRdb copy is restricted to in-frame clones and leaves out a portion. The top ten clones hold approximately 2% of a sample with 150,000 to 200,000 clones, around 80% of them seen once. The sample consisted of PBMCs. Receptors originate from a woman between 18 and 29 years old in good health and CMV-seropositive.

This sequence joins TRBV4-2 and TRBJ2-7; 8 bases are shared with TRBD2. With V trimmed by 4 bases and J by 5 bases, 10 bases remained unmatched. There are 15 residues in the CDR3. The germline V gene has CDR1 LGHNA and CDR2 YNFKEQ. The CDR3 protein is CASSRSVTSDDEQYF. CDR3 in DNA: TGTGCCAGCAGCCGGTCGGTGACTAGCGACGACGAGCAGTACTTC.

The rearrangement links TRBV6-6 to TRBJ1-2; 8 positions agree with TRBD1. Germline loops: CDR1 MNHNY, CDR2 SVGAGI (reference sequence). The CDR3 has 13 amino acids. V trimming: 6 bases; J trimming: 8 bases; junction bases outside the gene matches: 8. As DNA, the CDR3 is TGTGCCAGCAGAACCGGACAGGGAGGAGGCTACACCTTC. Translation gives CASRTGQGGGYTF.

A note on this clone: Other DNA sequences within the sample encode an identical CDR3. The chain combines TRBV19 with TRBJ1-5, with D possibly being TRBD1 (6 bases). Trimming took off 6 bases at V and 5 bases at J, with 14 bases between the two ends. This CDR3 contains 14 residues. Germline CDR1 and CDR2: LNHDA and SQIVND (reference sequence). The CDR3 nucleotides are TGTGCCAGTAGCCCAAACAGGGTTGATCAGCCCCAGCATTTT. It yields the protein CASSPNRVDQPQHF.

The chain employs TRBV6-5 and TRBJ1-2, with TRBD1 identical over 10 bases. There are 13 residues in the CDR3. The J segment lost 7 bases and the V segment lost 5 bases, leaving 4 bases of the junction unmatched. Looked up from germline, CDR1 is MNHEY and CDR2 is SVGAGI. For the CDR3, the DNA is TGTGCCAGCAGTCCGGACAGGGGGGTTGGCTACACCTTC. This gives the protein CASSPDRGVGYTF.

The rearrangement uses TRBV19 and TRBJ1-2; a possible D gene is TRBD1 (6 bases). V was pared by 3 bases and J by 6 bases, with 11 bases between. The length of the CDR3 is 13 residues. CDR1 is LNHDA, CDR2 SQIVND, per germline (reference sequence). In DNA form, the CDR3 reads TGTGCCAGTAGTATCAGCCAGGGGAATGGCTACACCTTC. Residues: CASSISQGNGYTF.

CDR3 DNA: TGTGCCAGCAGCTTAGCGTCCAGCTCTGGAAACACCATATATTTT. Translation gives CASSLASSSGNTIYF. V gene TRBV7-2 combines with J gene TRBJ1-3; D is uncertain. Trimming pared 0 bases from V and 0 bases from J, leaving 6 bases between. This CDR3 spans 15 amino acids. Germline-derived CDR1 and CDR2 are SGHTA and FQGNSA.

The CDR3 loop reads CASSRGQPLSTDTQYF. The CDR3 DNA follows: TGTGCCAGCAGCCGGGGACAGCCACTAAGCACAGATACGCAGTATTTT. The V call is TRBV14, the J call TRBJ2-3, with 7 bases matching TRBD1. Looked up from germline, CDR1 is SGHDN and CDR2 is FVKESK. The V and J ends lost 4 bases and 0 bases, in that order; junction bases with no gene match: 7. The CDR3 is 16 amino acids.

The chain couples TRBV9 to TRBJ1-1; a weak D match, TRBD1 (5 bases). V lost 2 bases to trimming and J lost 1 base, with 9 bases between them. The CDR3 sequence is 14 residues long. Germline V gene lookup returns CDR1 SGDLS and CDR2 YYNGEE. CDR3 sequence reads: CASSVRQSNTEAFF. The DNA of the CDR3 is TGTGCCAGCAGCGTGCGACAGTCGAACACTGAAGCTTTCTTT.

The chain uses TRBV5-1 and TRBJ1-1, with D tentatively TRBD1 (6 bases). This CDR3 contains 16 residues. Germline CDR1 reads SGHRS; CDR2 reads YFSETQ. Trimming shortened V by 0 bases and J by 5 bases, and 17 bases separated the two germline ends. The DNA of the CDR3 is TGCGCCAGCAGCTTGGGGGGTGGGGGGGCGAGGACTGAAGCTTTCTTT. The encoded protein is CASSLGGGGARTEAFF.

The CDR3 reads CASSPLGVGLYGNEKLFF. The CDR3 DNA follows: TGTGCCAGCAGTCCTCTCGGGGTAGGGTTGTATGGAAATGAAAAACTGTTTTTT. The chain is built from TRBV28 and TRBJ1-4; no reliable D call. V lost 5 bases and J 5 bases, leaving 24 bases between the germline ends. Germline CDR1 is MDHEN and CDR2 is SYDVKM. The CDR3 sequence is 18 residues long.

The gene calls are TRBV2 and TRBJ2-7; no clear D gene. From germline, CDR1 is SNHLY and CDR2 FYNNEI. The V end was cut by 10 bases, the J end by 2 bases, with 9 bases between. The CDR3 sequence is 11 residues long. CDR3 region: CATSWAYEQYV. The CDR3 nucleotides read TGTGCCACCTCCTGGGCCTACGAGCAGTACGTC.

This chain connects TRBV30 to TRBJ1-2; TRBD1 is a possible D gene (5 bases). Germline V gives CDR1 GTSNPN, CDR2 SVGIG (reference sequence). This CDR3 has 15 residues. V lost 2 bases to trimming and J lost 8 bases, with 21 bases between them. CDR3 nucleotide sequence: TGTGCCTGGAGTCCATCCTTTGGGGGAGGGAGCGGCTACACCTTC. This encodes CAWSPSFGGGSGYTF.

Here the CDR3 DNA reads TGTGCCAGCAGCTTCCGAGGTGGGACCCAGTACTTC. It specifies CASSFRGGTQYF. The chain joins TRBV13 to TRBJ2-5; D gene ambiguous. Germline values: CDR1 PRHDT, CDR2 FYEKMQ (reference sequence). The CDR3 is 12 residues long. V lost 3 bases and J 7 bases, leaving 9 bases between the germline ends.

The chain links TRBV30 to TRBJ1-6; 7 bases align to TRBD1. V shed 3 bases and J 7 bases; nucleotides not matched to a gene: 0. This CDR3 comprises 12 residues. From germline, CDR1 is GTSNPN and CDR2 SVGIG (reference sequence). For the CDR3, the DNA is TGTGCCTGGAGACAGGGGAATTCACCCCTCCACTTT. This codes for CAWRQGNSPLHF.

This clone occurred a few times. The rearrangement uses TRBV19 and TRBJ2-1, with TRBD2 identical over 7 bases. Germline assignment: CDR1 LNHDA and CDR2 SQIVND (reference sequence). With V trimmed by 6 bases and J by 0 bases, 11 bases remained unmatched. This CDR3 comprises 17 residues. CDR3 protein: CASSKISGPGSYNEQFF. The CDR3 DNA sequence: TGTGCCAGTAGCAAGATTAGCGGGCCAGGCTCCTACAATGAGCAGTTCTTC.

The gene calls are TRBV20-1 and TRBJ2-4; a possible D gene is TRBD2 (5 bases). The germline V gene encodes CDR1 DFQATT and CDR2 SNEGSKA (reference sequence). The germline V and J ends were trimmed by 6 bases and 8 bases, with 11 bases remaining between them. The CDR3 extends over 11 amino acids. The CDR3 DNA reads TGCAGTGCCGTTCTGGGAGACATTCAGTACTTC. Translated, it gives CSAVLGDIQYF.

The genes are TRBV29-1 and TRBJ2-3, with 14 bases aligning to TRBD2. CDR3 length equals 14 residues. V lost 6 bases to trimming and J lost 5 bases; unmatched junction nucleotides: 4. The germline V gene has CDR1 SQVTM and CDR2 ANQGSEA. The CDR3 nucleotides read TGCAGCGTAACCGGGACTAGCGGGGGAGATACGCAGTATTTT. Translation gives CSVTGTSGGDTQYF.

The CDR3 DNA reads TGTGCCAGCAGGCCAACAGGGGACTTTTCACCCCTCCACTTT. This sequence encodes CASRPTGDFSPLHF. The J gene is TRBJ1-6, the V gene TRBV6-5; TRBD1 matches 7 bases. The junction had 8 bases not matched to a gene; V was cut back by 6 bases and J by 9 bases. This CDR3 contains 14 residues. Per the germline V gene, CDR1 is MNHEY and CDR2 is SVGAGI.

Remarks on this clone: A junction boundary mismatches the germline segment, possibly from a read error. The rearrangement joins TRBV29-1 to TRBJ2-6; D is possibly TRBD1 (5 bases). CDR1 is SQVTM and CDR2 is ANQGSEA in the germline V gene. This CDR3 region has 13 residues. The DNA for the CDR3 is TGCAGCGCTTACGAACCTGGGGCCAACGGCCTGACTTTC. Translation gives CSAYEPGANGLTF.

This chain connects TRBV5-4 to TRBJ2-5; TRBD1 aligns across 9 bases. J lost 2 bases, V lost 4 bases, and 6 bases had no gene match. CDR3 length: 15 amino acids. Germline V lookup: CDR1 SGHNT, CDR2 YYREEE (reference sequence). Written as DNA, the CDR3 is TGTGCCAGCAGCCATCCCGACAGGGGGCAAGAGACCCAGTACTTC. Translation: CASSHPDRGQETQYF.

The rearrangement joins TRBV4-1 to TRBJ2-3; possible D gene TRBD1, 5 bases. Germline CDR1 MGHRA, CDR2 YSYEKL. This CDR3 region has 15 residues. Trimming left V 1 base short and J 3 bases short, with 11 bases between. The CDR3 protein is CASSQGQGWTDTQYF. The CDR3 DNA sequence: TGCGCCAGCAGCCAAGGGCAGGGTTGGACAGATACGCAGTATTTT.

The chain links TRBV5-5 to TRBJ1-5, with D unresolved. V lost 2 bases and J 2 bases, leaving 8 bases between the germline ends. This CDR3 is built from 14 residues. CDR1 SGHKS and CDR2 YYEKEE come from the germline V gene (reference sequence). CDR3 bases: TGTGCCAGCAGCTTCAGGTTCGGCAATCAGCCCCAGCATTTT. As protein: CASSFRFGNQPQHF.

The J gene is TRBJ1-4, the V gene TRBV7-9; D unresolved. Germline V gene sequence: CDR1 SEHNR, CDR2 FQNEAQ (reference sequence). The CDR3 extends over 15 amino acids. Trimming took 8 bases from V and 4 from J, leaving 17 bases between them. The CDR3 loop reads CASSRGEVRNEKLFF. DNA for the CDR3: TGTGCCAGCTCACGTGGAGAGGTCCGTAATGAAAAACTGTTTTTT.

The chain carries TRBV5-1 and TRBJ2-1, with D perhaps TRBD1 (6 bases). The CDR3 covers 16 residues. The germline CDR1 and CDR2 sequences are SGHRS and YFSETQ. Trimming took 5 bases from V and 5 from J, leaving 20 bases between them. The DNA of the CDR3 is TGCGCCAGCAGTTTCTACCCCAGGGGTAAAAACAATGAGCAGTTCTTC. This sequence encodes CASSFYPRGKNNEQFF.

The chain employs TRBV4-1 and TRBJ2-5, with D possibly TRBD2 on 5 matching bases. Germline lookup yields CDR1 MGHRA and CDR2 YSYEKL. The CDR3 is 14 amino acids. Trimming removed 2 bases from V and 5 bases from J, with 12 bases in between. CDR3 residues: CASSQPGFGETQYF. CDR3 DNA sequence: TGCGCCAGCAGCCAACCGGGGTTTGGGGAGACCCAGTACTTC.